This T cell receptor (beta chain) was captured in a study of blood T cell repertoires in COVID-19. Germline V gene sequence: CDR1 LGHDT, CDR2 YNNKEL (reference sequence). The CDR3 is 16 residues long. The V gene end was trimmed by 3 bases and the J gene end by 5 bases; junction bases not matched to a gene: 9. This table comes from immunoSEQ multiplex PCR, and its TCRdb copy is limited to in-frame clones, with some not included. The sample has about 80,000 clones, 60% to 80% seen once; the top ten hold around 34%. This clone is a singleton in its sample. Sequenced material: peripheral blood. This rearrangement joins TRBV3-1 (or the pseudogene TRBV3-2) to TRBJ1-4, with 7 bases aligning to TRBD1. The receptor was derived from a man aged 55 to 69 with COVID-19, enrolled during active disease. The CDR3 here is CASSHFPGTVNEKLFF. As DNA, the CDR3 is TGTGCCAGCAGCCATTTTCCCGGGACAGTGAATGAAAAACTGTTTTTT.